The 32 T cell receptor beta chains listed next were all sequenced from one sample in a study of blood T cell repertoires in COVID-19. Libraries were prepared by immunoSEQ multiplex PCR; TCRdb keeps only in-frame clonotypes and omits some of them. The sample yields 90,000 to 120,000 clones, about 75% seen once. Material: peripheral blood. The receptors were gathered from a man older than 75 with acute or convalescent COVID-19.

V is TRBV10-3 and J is TRBJ1-1; D is unresolved. The CDR3 runs 11 residues. Germline CDR1 reads ENHRY; CDR2 reads SYGVKD. Trimming cost V 10 bases and J 1 base, with 7 bases left between them. The CDR3 protein is CATSGNTEAFF. The CDR3 DNA reads as TGTGCCACCTCGGGGAACACTGAAGCTTTCTTT.

This clone has just one count. V usage is TRBV27 and J usage is TRBJ2-3, with 13 bases matching TRBD2. The junction had 23 bases not matched to a gene; V was cut back by 5 bases and J by 3 bases. CDR1 is MNHEY, CDR2 SMNVEV, per germline (reference sequence). This CDR3 has 22 amino acids. CDR3 nucleotide sequence: TGTGCCAGCAGTCTTTGGACTAGCGGGAGTCGGCGTAGCGGGAGTCGTACAGATACGCAGTATTTT. It codes for CASSLWTSGSRRSGSRTDTQYF.

CDR3 DNA sequence: TGCGCCAGCAGCCGGGGCACAGGGGGGCAAGAGACCCAGTACTTC. This sequence encodes CASSRGTGGQETQYF. The rearrangement joins TRBV5-1 to TRBJ2-5; 8 nucleotides match TRBD1. Germline V gene data show CDR1 as SGHRS and CDR2 as YFSETQ. This CDR3 has 15 amino acids. Trimming took 4 bases from V and 2 from J; bases not matched to a gene: 7.

This clone was seen a handful of times. The CDR3 DNA reads as TGTGCCAGCAGAGGAAAGGGGCTGTTGGACACCGGGGAGCTGTTTTTT. Protein product: CASRGKGLLDTGELFF. The rearrangement uses TRBV28 and TRBJ2-2; TRBD1 is a possible D gene (5 bases). The V end lost 6 bases, the J end lost 3 bases, and 17 bases lay between the germline ends. The CDR3 sequence is 16 residues long. Germline V CDR1 and CDR2: MDHEN, SYDVKM.

This rearrangement joins TRBV7-2 to TRBJ2-5; D perhaps matches TRBD1 (5 bases). Germline V gene sequence: CDR1 SGHTA, CDR2 FQGNSA. The germline V and J ends were trimmed by 2 bases and 5 bases, with 12 bases remaining between them. This CDR3 spans 14 amino acids. The CDR3 nucleotides are TGTGCCAGCAGCTTAAGTAGGGGAACGGAGACCCAGTACTTC. Amino acid sequence: CASSLSRGTETQYF.

The chain joins TRBV28 to TRBJ2-7, with D perhaps TRBD2 (5 bases). The CDR3 is 13 amino acids. Germline CDR1 is MDHEN and CDR2 is SYDVKM. V lost 7 bases and J lost 2, with 12 bases in between. The CDR3 spells CASKGSATYEQYF. Here the CDR3 DNA reads TGTGCCAGCAAGGGTAGCGCGACCTACGAGCAGTACTTC.

This clone came up a few times. The rearrangement uses TRBV28 and TRBJ1-5; no reliable D call. The CDR3 covers 14 residues. CDR1 MDHEN and CDR2 SYDVKM come from the germline V gene. The germline V and J ends were trimmed by 10 bases and 0 bases, with 13 bases remaining between them. In nucleotides, the CDR3 is TGTGCCACTTTGGGCCAGTATAGCAATCAGCCCCAGCATTTT. This encodes CATLGQYSNQPQHF.

The J gene is TRBJ2-2, the V gene TRBV6-6; tentative D call: TRBD2 (6 bases). This CDR3 contains 16 residues. V gave up 0 bases and J gave up 5 bases, with 13 bases separating them. Germline V lookup: CDR1 MNHNY, CDR2 SVGAGI (reference sequence). CDR3 amino acids: CASSYSRLGNTGELFF. CDR3 sequence (DNA): TGTGCCAGCAGTTACTCACGACTAGGGAATACCGGGGAGCTGTTTTTT.

This chain connects TRBV24-1 to TRBJ2-5; D perhaps matches TRBD2 (5 bases). Looked up from germline, CDR1 is KGHDR and CDR2 is SFDVKD. Trimming removed 10 bases from V and 4 bases from J, with 12 bases in between. The CDR3 runs 12 residues. DNA for the CDR3: TGTGCCACTTTCCCGGGGAGAGAGACCCAGTACTTC. Translated: CATFPGRETQYF.

The V and J genes are TRBV5-4 and TRBJ2-3; 14 bases are shared with TRBD2. Germline V lookup: CDR1 SGHNT, CDR2 YYREEE (reference sequence). J gave up 2 bases and V 0 bases, and 5 bases lay outside the gene matches. This CDR3 region has 18 residues. The CDR3 bases are TGTGCCAGCAGCTTGGAAGGGACTAGCGGGGGTATCACAGATACGCAGTATTTT. It specifies CASSLEGTSGGITDTQYF. Full variable domain (outside the CDR3, taken from reference TRBV5-4 and TRBJ2-3): ETGVTQSPTHLIKTRGQQVTLRCSSQSGHNTVSWYQQALGQGPQFIFQYYREEENGRGNFPPRFSGLQFPNYSSELNVNALELDDSALYLCASSLEGTSGGITDTQYFGPGTRLTVL.

This clone was found a few times. This sequence joins TRBV28 and TRBJ1-2, with a weak D call TRBD1 (5 bases). V was clipped by 3 bases and J by 6 bases, with 14 bases between them. Germline values: CDR1 MDHEN, CDR2 SYDVKM. The CDR3 sequence is 14 residues long. This CDR3 is CASSFGGIGDGYTF. In DNA form, the CDR3 reads TGTGCCAGCAGTTTCGGGGGGATTGGCGATGGCTACACCTTC.

The chain employs TRBV19 and TRBJ2-1; a possible D gene is TRBD2 (5 bases). Germline V gene data show CDR1 as LNHDA and CDR2 as SQIVND (reference sequence). The CDR3 sequence is 14 residues long. V dropped 4 bases and J dropped 1 base, with 8 bases sitting between them. The CDR3 DNA reads TGTGCCAGTAGTAGGGAGAGGTCCTACAATGAGCAGTTCTTC. Translating gives CASSRERSYNEQFF.

The chain combines TRBV2 with TRBJ2-5; TRBD1 aligns across 11 bases. Germline lookup yields CDR1 SNHLY and CDR2 FYNNEI. This CDR3 has 15 residues. The junction had 6 bases not matched to a gene; V was cut back by 5 bases and J by 4 bases. The CDR3 bases are TGTGCCAGCAGTATGCTCGGGACAGGGGGAGAGACCCAGTACTTC. This sequence encodes CASSMLGTGGETQYF.

In the case of this clone: At the DNA level, this CDR3 is encoded by other sequences in the same sample as well. The chain combines TRBV3-1 (or the pseudogene TRBV3-2) with TRBJ1-1; D unresolved. The CDR3 extends over 11 amino acids. Germline V CDR1 and CDR2: LGHDT, YNNKEL (reference sequence). Trimming stripped 1 base from V and 6 bases from J, with 3 bases between. CDR3 DNA sequence: TGTGCCAGCAGCCAAGCCGCTGAAGCTTTCTTT. It specifies CASSQAAEAFF.

J is TRBJ1-1 and V is TRBV7-6; D not certain. This CDR3 has 18 amino acids. The ends were cut back, 5 bases at V and 3 bases at J, with 25 bases in the middle. CDR1 and CDR2 from the germline V gene are SGHVS and FNYEAQ. This CDR3 is CASSRFGGVIGRDTEAFF. The CDR3, as DNA: TGTGCCAGCAGCCGCTTTGGAGGAGTTATTGGTAGGGACACTGAAGCTTTCTTT.

The V gene is TRBV4-3, the J gene TRBJ1-1, with D tentatively TRBD1 (5 bases). Germline assignment: CDR1 LGHNA and CDR2 YSLEER. Trimming took off 5 bases at V and 4 bases at J, with 17 bases between the two ends. The CDR3 contains 15 residues. This chain's CDR3 is CASSLLLGGSTEAFF. CDR3 nucleotide sequence: TGCGCCAGCAGCTTGCTACTGGGGGGGAGCACTGAAGCTTTCTTT.

V usage is TRBV5-4 and J usage is TRBJ1-2; TRBD1 matches at 10 bases. V trimming: 0 bases; J trimming: 2 bases; junction bases outside the gene matches: 4. CDR1 is SGHNT, CDR2 YYREEE, per germline (reference sequence). This CDR3 comprises 16 residues. DNA for the CDR3: TGTGCCAGCAGCTTGGGAGGGGGACAGGGGAACTATGGCTACACCTTC. Residues: CASSLGGGQGNYGYTF.

The V and J genes are TRBV7-3 and TRBJ2-1; weak D call: TRBD1 (5 bases). This CDR3 spans 19 amino acids. Deletions cut 2 bases from V and 3 bases from J, with 23 bases between. Germline assignment: CDR1 SGHTA and CDR2 FQGTGA. CDR3 amino acids: CASSLGRPIGKGDYNEQFF. The CDR3 DNA reads as TGTGCCAGCAGCTTAGGTCGGCCCATAGGTAAAGGGGACTACAATGAGCAGTTCTTC.

The rearrangement joins TRBV27 to TRBJ1-5, with D maybe TRBD1 (6 bases). Trimming removed 8 bases at V and 4 bases at J, with 18 bases between. CDR3 length: 15 residues. CDR1 MNHEY and CDR2 SMNVEV come from the germline V gene (reference sequence). In DNA, the CDR3 is TGTGCCAGCGAAACACAGGGCCGTCTAAATCAGCCCCAGCATTTT. It encodes CASETQGRLNQPQHF.

This clone was seen a handful of times. The gene calls are TRBV28 and TRBJ1-5; maybe TRBD1 (6 bases). Germline V gene lookup returns CDR1 MDHEN and CDR2 SYDVKM. V lost 6 bases to trimming and J lost 8 bases, with 17 bases between them. This CDR3 has 14 residues. CDR3 region: CASRAGTPVEPQHF. The CDR3 bases are TGTGCCAGCAGAGCTGGGACACCGGTCGAGCCCCAGCATTTT.

This clone has just a few counts. The chain joins TRBV11-2 to TRBJ1-5; D call uncertain. Germline CDR1 and CDR2: SGHAT and FQNNGV. The ends were cut back, 0 bases at V and 4 bases at J, with 10 bases in the middle. The CDR3 totals 15 residues. The CDR3, as DNA: TGTGCCAGCAGCTTAGAGGCGGGCAGGAATCAGCCCCAGCATTTT. This sequence encodes CASSLEAGRNQPQHF.

The chain uses TRBV6-5 and TRBJ2-2, with TRBD1 matching 7 bases. Germline CDR1 MNHEY, CDR2 SVGAGI. This CDR3 is 15 amino acids long. Germline trimming cut 5 bases from V and 0 bases from J; bases unmatched to any gene: 3. In DNA, the CDR3 is TGTGCCAGCAGTCCCGGGACAGCGAACACCGGGGAGCTGTTTTTT. Its translation: CASSPGTANTGELFF.

This chain joins TRBV27 and TRBJ2-7, with TRBD1 identical over 10 bases. The CDR3 runs 13 residues. V lost 5 bases, J lost 7 bases, and 5 bases stayed unmatched. The germline V gene has CDR1 MNHEY and CDR2 SMNVEV (reference sequence). DNA of the CDR3: TGTGCCAGCAGTCGACAGGGGGCCGGGGAGCAGTACTTC. This codes for CASSRQGAGEQYF.

In DNA, the CDR3 is TGTGCCAGCAGCTTAGTGGGGTCGGGACTAGCGGGAGCGTCCGATACGCAGTATTTT. It is translated as CASSLVGSGLAGASDTQYF. The chain is built from TRBV7-4 and TRBJ2-3; TRBD2 aligns across 14 bases. CDR1 is SGHVT, CDR2 SQSDAQ, per germline. The CDR3 sequence is 19 residues long. Losses at the gene ends were 1 base for V and 6 bases for J; bases not matched to a gene: 12.

Turning to this clone: Given a much more abundant clone one base away, this may be a read error. The chain has TRBV7-8 and TRBJ1-1, with 10 bases identical to TRBD1. The CDR3 consists of 14 residues. Per the germline V gene, CDR1 is SGHVS and CDR2 is FQNEAQ. The CDR3 region is CASSRRDRGTETFF. Written as DNA, the CDR3 is TGTGCCAGCAGCCGCCGGGACAGGGGCACTGAAACTTTCTTT.

The chain couples TRBV6-5 to TRBJ1-5; 7 positions agree with TRBD1. The germline gives CDR1 MNHEY, CDR2 SVGAGI. V was pared by 6 bases and J by 4 bases, with 6 bases of the junction left unmatched. The CDR3 extends over 14 amino acids. CDR3 region: CASRAGQINQPQHF. The DNA of the CDR3 is TGTGCCAGCAGGGCGGGACAGATAAATCAGCCCCAGCATTTT.

This clone was observed once. The chain employs TRBV18 and TRBJ2-3; TRBD2 agrees at 9 bases. V dropped 1 base and J dropped 6; count of bases not matched to a gene: 8. The CDR3 consists of 16 residues. Germline V lookup: CDR1 KGHSH, CDR2 LQKENI. CDR3 residues: CASSPLVASGIDTQYF. The CDR3 DNA follows: TGTGCCAGCTCACCACTAGTAGCTAGCGGGATTGATACGCAGTATTTT. The full variable domain, with the rest looked up from reference TRBV18 and TRBJ2-3, is NAGVMQNPRHLVRRRGQEARLRCSPMKGHSHVYWYRQLPEEGLKFMVYLQKENIIDESGMPKERFSAEFPKEGPSILRIQQVVRGDSAAYFCASSPLVASGIDTQYFGPGTRLTVL.

The J gene is TRBJ2-6, the V gene TRBV29-1, with D maybe TRBD2 (5 bases). V was pared by 4 bases and J by 0 bases, with 10 bases between. Germline values: CDR1 SQVTM, CDR2 ANQGSEA. The length of the CDR3 is 15 residues. CDR3 nucleotide sequence: TGCAGCGTTGGGAGTAGCGTCTCTGGGGCCAACGTCCTGACTTTC. This codes for CSVGSSVSGANVLTF.

This chain connects TRBV6-2 or TRBV6-3 to TRBJ2-5; D may be TRBD2 (5 bases). The CDR3 sequence is 15 residues long. V was trimmed by 1 base and J by 1 base, leaving 10 bases between them. The germline V gene encodes CDR1 MNHEY and CDR2 SVGEGT. CDR3 protein: CASSYFGSTQETQYF. CDR3 bases: TGTGCCAGCAGTTACTTTGGGAGCACCCAAGAGACCCAGTACTTC.

The chain joins TRBV27 to TRBJ2-5; 7 bases are a match to TRBD1. Germline lookup yields CDR1 MNHEY and CDR2 SMNVEV (reference sequence). This CDR3 contains 16 residues. V lost 5 bases and J lost 0; bases outside the gene matches: 9. CDR3 region: CASSNDRATYQETQYF. CDR3 coding DNA: TGTGCCAGCAGTAACGACAGGGCCACCTACCAAGAGACCCAGTACTTC.

The chain is built from TRBV6-6 and TRBJ2-3; 8 nucleotides align to TRBD2. The CDR3 sequence is 20 residues long. Looked up from germline, CDR1 is MNHNY and CDR2 is SVGAGI (reference sequence). V lost 6 bases to trimming and J lost 1 base; unmatched junction nucleotides: 21. In DNA form, the CDR3 reads TGTGCCAGCAGCCCGATGGTCCGTAGCGGGATATTAGGCGGCACAGATACGCAGTATTTT. It is translated as CASSPMVRSGILGGTDTQYF.

The chain employs TRBV5-1 and TRBJ1-4, with D perhaps TRBD1 (5 bases). This CDR3 spans 16 amino acids. The V gene lost 0 bases and the J gene lost 0 bases, with 9 bases spanning the gap. Germline V gene data show CDR1 as SGHRS and CDR2 as YFSETQ. The CDR3 spells CASSLGGAATNEKLFF. CDR3 nucleotide sequence: TGCGCCAGCAGCTTGGGTGGGGCAGCAACTAATGAAAAACTGTTTTTT.